This TCR beta chain came from a study of shared clonotypes between healthy human individuals. Study-level findings and limits: Shared clonotypes: 4.5% to 6% naive CD4, about 3.5% naive CD8, less than 2.5% memory CD4, under 0.5% memory CD8.

The CDR3 is 15 residues long. V shed 0 bases and J shed 6 bases, with 14 bases lying between them. Germline loops: CDR1 SGHTA, CDR2 FQGNSA. About this clone itself: Its antigen is currently unknown.

Sequencing used immunoSEQ multiplex PCR; TCRdb keeps in-frame clones, though not all of them. This repertoire shows fewer than 1.6 million clones, approximately 98.5% found once; its top ten account for approximately 0.38%. The sequenced sample was naive CD4+ T cells sorted from blood. Regarding subset: CD45RA+ positively selected. The chain joins TRBV7-2 to TRBJ1-2; D is possibly TRBD1 (5 bases). The TCR was taken from a man aged 25-45 years in good health. In DNA form, the CDR3 reads TGTGCCAGCAGCTTAGCTCCGGCCTCGGGGGATGGCTACACCTTC. This encodes CASSLAPASGDGYTF.